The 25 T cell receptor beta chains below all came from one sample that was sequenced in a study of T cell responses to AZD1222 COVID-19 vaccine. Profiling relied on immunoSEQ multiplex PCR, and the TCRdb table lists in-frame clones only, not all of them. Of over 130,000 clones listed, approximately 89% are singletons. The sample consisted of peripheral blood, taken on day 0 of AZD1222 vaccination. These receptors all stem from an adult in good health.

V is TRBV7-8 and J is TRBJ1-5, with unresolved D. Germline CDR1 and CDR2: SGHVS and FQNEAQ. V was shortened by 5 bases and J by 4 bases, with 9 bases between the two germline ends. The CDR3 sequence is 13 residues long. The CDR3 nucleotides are TGTGCCAGCAGCCTCGCCCCAAATCAGCCCCAGCATTTT. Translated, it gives CASSLAPNQPQHF.

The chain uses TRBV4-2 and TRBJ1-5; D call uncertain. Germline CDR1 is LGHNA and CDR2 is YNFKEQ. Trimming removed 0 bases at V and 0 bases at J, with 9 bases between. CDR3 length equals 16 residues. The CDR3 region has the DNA TGTGCCAGCAGCCAAGACCAATTCCCTAGCAATCAGCCCCAGCATTTT. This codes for CASSQDQFPSNQPQHF.

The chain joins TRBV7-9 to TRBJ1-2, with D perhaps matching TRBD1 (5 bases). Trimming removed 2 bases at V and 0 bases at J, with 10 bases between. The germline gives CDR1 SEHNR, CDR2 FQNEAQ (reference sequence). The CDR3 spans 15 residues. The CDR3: CASSLLSGTNYGYTF. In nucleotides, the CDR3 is TGTGCCAGCAGCTTATTGTCAGGGACTAACTATGGCTACACCTTC.

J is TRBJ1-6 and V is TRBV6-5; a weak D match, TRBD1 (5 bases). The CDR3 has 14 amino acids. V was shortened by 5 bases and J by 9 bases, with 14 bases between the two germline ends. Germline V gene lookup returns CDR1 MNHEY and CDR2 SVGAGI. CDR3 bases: TGTGCCAGCAGTCCAGTCGACACAGGTTCACCCCTCCACTTT. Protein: CASSPVDTGSPLHF.

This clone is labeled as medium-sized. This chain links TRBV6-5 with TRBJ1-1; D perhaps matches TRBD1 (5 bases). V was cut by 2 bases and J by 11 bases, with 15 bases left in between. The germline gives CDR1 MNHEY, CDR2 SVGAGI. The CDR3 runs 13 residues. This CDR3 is CASSYNPVGEAFF. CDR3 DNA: TGTGCCAGCAGTTACAATCCCGTGGGGGAGGCTTTCTTT.

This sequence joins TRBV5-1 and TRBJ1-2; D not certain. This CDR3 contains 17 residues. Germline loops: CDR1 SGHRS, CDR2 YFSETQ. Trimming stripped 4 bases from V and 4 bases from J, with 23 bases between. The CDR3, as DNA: TGCGCCAGCAGCCCCACGGAAGTGAGGGAAGTCGGCTATGGCTACACCTTC. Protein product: CASSPTEVREVGYGYTF.

The CDR3 here is CASSQEGSSGNTIYF. The CDR3 DNA sequence: TGTGCCAGCAGCCAAGAGGGGAGCTCTGGAAACACCATATATTTT. This chain uses TRBV4-2 with TRBJ1-3; D gene uncertain. V lost 0 bases and J lost 0, with 6 bases in between. Germline V lookup: CDR1 LGHNA, CDR2 YNFKEQ. This CDR3 comprises 15 residues.

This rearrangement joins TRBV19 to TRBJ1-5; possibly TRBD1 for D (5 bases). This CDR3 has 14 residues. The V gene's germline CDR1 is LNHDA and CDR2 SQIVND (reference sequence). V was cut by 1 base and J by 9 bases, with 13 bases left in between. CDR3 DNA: TGTGCCAGTAGTATAGTTAGGGGAATTGTGCCCCAGCATTTT. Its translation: CASSIVRGIVPQHF.

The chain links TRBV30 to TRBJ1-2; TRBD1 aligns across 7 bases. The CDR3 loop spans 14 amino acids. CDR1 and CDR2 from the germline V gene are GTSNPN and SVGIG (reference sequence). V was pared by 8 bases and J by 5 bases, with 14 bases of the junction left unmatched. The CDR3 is CASRDSGTPYGYTF. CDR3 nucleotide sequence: TGTGCCAGCCGGGACAGCGGGACTCCTTATGGCTACACCTTC. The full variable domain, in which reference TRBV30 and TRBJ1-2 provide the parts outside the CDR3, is SQTIHQWPATLVQPVGSPLSLECTVEGTSNPNLYWYRQAAGRGLQLLFYSVGIGQISSEVPQNLSASRPQDRQFILSSKKLLLSDSGFYLCASRDSGTPYGYTFGSGTRLTVV.

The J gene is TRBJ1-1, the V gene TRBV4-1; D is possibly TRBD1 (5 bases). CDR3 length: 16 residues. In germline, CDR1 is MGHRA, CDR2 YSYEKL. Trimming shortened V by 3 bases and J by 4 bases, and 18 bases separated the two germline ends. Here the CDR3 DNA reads TGCGCCAGCAGCCAGCCGGTTGTGAGGGGTATCACTGAAGCTTTCTTT. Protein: CASSQPVVRGITEAFF.

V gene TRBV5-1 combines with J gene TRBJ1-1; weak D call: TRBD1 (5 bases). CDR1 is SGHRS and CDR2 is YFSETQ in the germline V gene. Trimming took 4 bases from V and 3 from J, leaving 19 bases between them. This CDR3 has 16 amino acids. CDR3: CASSQPRGGPDTEAFF. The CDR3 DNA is TGCGCCAGCAGCCAGCCCCGTGGGGGTCCGGACACTGAAGCTTTCTTT.

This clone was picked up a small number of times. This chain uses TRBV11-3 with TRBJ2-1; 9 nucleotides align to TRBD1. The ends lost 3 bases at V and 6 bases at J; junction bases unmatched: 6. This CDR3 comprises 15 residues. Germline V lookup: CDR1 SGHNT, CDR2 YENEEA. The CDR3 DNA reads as TGTGCCAGCAGCTTGGGGGACAGGGCCGGCAATGAGCAGTTCTTC. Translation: CASSLGDRAGNEQFF. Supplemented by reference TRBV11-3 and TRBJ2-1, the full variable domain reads EAGVVQSPRYKIIEKKQPVAFWCNPISGHNTLYWYLQNLGQGPELLIRYENEEAVDDSQLPKDRFSAERLKGVDSTLKIQPAELGDSAVYLCASSLGDRAGNEQFFGPGTRLTVL.

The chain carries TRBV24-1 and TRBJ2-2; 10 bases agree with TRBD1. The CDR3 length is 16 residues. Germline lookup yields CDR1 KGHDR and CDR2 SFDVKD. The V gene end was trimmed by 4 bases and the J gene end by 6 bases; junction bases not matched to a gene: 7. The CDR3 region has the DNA TGTGCCACCAGTGACCAAGACAGGGGGCGTCCCGGGGAGCTGTTTTTT. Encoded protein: CATSDQDRGRPGELFF.

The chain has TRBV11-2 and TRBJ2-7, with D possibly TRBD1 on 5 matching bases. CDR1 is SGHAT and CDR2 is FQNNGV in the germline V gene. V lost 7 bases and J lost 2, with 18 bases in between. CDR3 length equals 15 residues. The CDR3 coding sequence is TGTGCCAGCAAGCAAAAGTGGGGCATTCCCTACGAGCAGTACTTC. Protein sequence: CASKQKWGIPYEQYF.

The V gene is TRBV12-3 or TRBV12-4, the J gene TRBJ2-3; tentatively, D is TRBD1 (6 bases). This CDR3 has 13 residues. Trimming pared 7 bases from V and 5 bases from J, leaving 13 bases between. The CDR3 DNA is TGTGCCAGCAACCCACAGGGTAAAGATACGCAGTATTTT. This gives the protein CASNPQGKDTQYF.

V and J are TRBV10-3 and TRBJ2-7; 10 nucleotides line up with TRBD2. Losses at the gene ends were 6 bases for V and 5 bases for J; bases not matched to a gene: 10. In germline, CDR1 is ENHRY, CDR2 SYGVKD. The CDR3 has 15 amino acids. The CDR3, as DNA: TGTGCCATCAGCCCGCTAGCGGGAGAGGGCCACGAGCAGTACTTC. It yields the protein CAISPLAGEGHEQYF.

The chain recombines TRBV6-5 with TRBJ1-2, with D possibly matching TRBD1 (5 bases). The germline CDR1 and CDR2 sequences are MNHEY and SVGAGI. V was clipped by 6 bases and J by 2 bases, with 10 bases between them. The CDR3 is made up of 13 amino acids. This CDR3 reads CASRSGNNYGYTF. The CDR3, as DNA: TGTGCCAGCAGATCAGGGAACAACTATGGCTACACCTTC.

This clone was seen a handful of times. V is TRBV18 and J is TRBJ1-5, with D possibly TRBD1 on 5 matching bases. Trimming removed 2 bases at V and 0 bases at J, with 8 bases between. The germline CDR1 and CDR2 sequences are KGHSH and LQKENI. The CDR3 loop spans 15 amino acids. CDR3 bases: TGTGCCAGCTCACCAGCTGGGGCTAGCAATCAGCCCCAGCATTTT. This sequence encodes CASSPAGASNQPQHF.

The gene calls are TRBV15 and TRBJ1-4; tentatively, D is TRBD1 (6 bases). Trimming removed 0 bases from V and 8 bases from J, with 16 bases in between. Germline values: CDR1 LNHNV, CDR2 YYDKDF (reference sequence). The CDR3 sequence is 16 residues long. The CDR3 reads CATSREPKGVGEKLFF. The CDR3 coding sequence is TGTGCCACCAGCAGAGAGCCTAAGGGGGTCGGGGAAAAACTGTTTTTT. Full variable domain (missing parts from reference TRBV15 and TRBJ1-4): DAMVIQNPRYQVTQFGKPVTLSCSQTLNHNVMYWYQQKSSQAPKLLFHYYDKDFNNEADTPDNFQSRRPNTSFCFLDIRSPGLGDTAMYLCATSREPKGVGEKLFFGSGTQLSVL.

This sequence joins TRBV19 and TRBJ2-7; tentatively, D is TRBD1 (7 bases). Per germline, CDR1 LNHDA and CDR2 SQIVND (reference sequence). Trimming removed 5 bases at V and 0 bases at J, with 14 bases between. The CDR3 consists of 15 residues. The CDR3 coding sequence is TGTGCCAGTAGTGCGGGACAGTCCTTCTCCTACGAGCAGTACTTC. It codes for CASSAGQSFSYEQYF.

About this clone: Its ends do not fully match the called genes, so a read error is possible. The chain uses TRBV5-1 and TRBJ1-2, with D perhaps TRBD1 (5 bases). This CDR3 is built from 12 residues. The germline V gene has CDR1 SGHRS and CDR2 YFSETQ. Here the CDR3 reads CASSPRDDQPCF. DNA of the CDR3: TGCGCCAGCAGCCCCCGGGACGACCAACCCTGCTTC.

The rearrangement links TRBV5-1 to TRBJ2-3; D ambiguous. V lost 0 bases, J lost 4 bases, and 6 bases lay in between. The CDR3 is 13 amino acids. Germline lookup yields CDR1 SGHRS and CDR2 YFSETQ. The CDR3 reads CASSLAPSDTQYF. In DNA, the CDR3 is TGCGCCAGCAGCTTGGCCCCCTCAGATACGCAGTATTTT.

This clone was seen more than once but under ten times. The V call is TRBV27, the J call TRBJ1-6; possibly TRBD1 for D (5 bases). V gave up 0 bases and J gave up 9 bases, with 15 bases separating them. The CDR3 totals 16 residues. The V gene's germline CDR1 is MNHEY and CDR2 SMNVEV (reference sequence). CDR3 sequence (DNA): TGTGCCAGCAGTTTATCGGGGGGTCGGGTAGGTTCACCCCTCCACTTT. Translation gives CASSLSGGRVGSPLHF.

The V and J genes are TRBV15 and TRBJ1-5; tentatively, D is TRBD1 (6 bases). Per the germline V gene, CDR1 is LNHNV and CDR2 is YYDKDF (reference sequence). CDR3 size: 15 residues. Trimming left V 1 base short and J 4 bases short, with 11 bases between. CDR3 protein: CATSRATDRNQPQHF. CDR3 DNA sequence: TGTGCCACCAGCAGAGCTACCGACAGGAATCAGCCCCAGCATTTT.

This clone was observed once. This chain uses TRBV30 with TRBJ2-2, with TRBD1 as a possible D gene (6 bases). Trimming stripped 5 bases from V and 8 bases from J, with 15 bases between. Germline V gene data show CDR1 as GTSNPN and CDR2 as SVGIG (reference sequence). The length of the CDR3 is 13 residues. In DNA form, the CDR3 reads TGTGCCTGGGGGGCAGGGGTTATTGGGGAGCTGTTTTTT. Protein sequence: CAWGAGVIGELFF.